The rows below give T cell receptor beta chains drawn from one sample of a study of cytomegalovirus exposure and HLA in healthy donors. Assay used: immunoSEQ multiplex PCR; TCRdb lists only in-frame clones, some missing. The sample shows about 150,000 clones, 65% to 80% of them seen only once. Sequenced sample: PBMCs. The source of these receptors is a man aged 35-49 years in good health and CMV-seropositive. CDR3s include the opening cysteine and the closing phenylalanine or tryptophan. A D gene is named only where the DNA matches it firmly. Rows may omit the clone size; those that give it use once, few, many or a size class.

D gene | clone size | J gene | V gene | CDR3 protein | CDR3 DNA
TRBD1 | few | TRBJ2-2 | TRBV5-4 | CASSRDSTDGELFF | TGTGCCAGCAGCCGGGACAGCACGGACGGGGAGCTGTTTTTT
TRBD1 | . | TRBJ1-1 | TRBV5-4 | CASSRQGVNTEAFF | TGTGCCAGCAGCCGACAGGGGGTGAACACTGAAGCTTTCTTT
. | . | TRBJ1-3 | TRBV6-6 | CASSPRQGGENTIYF | TGTGCCAGCAGTCCTCGGCAGGGTGGAGAAAACACCATATATTTT
TRBD2 | . | TRBJ2-3 | TRBV5-4 | CASGIAGGPDTQYF | TGTGCCAGCGGAATAGCGGGAGGCCCAGATACGCAGTATTTT
TRBD2 | once | TRBJ2-7 | TRBV11-2 | CASTPLAEGHGQYF | TGTGCCAGCACCCCACTAGCGGAGGGGCACGGGCAGTACTTC
. | . | TRBJ1-2 | TRBV19 | CASSIAGVTNYGYTF | TGTGCCAGTAGTATTGCCGGGGTAACTAACTATGGCTACACCTTC
TRBD1 | . | TRBJ2-3 | TRBV6-5 | CASSRTGTNTQYF | TGTGCCAGCAGCCGGACAGGGACGAATACGCAGTATTTT
. | . | TRBJ2-3 | TRBV11-2 | CASSLAADTQYF | TGTGCCAGCAGCTTAGCCGCAGATACGCAGTATTTT
. | few | TRBJ1-4 | TRBV5-6 | CASSSPGHNEKLFF | TGTGCCAGCAGCTCACCGGGACACAATGAAAAACTGTTTTTT
TRBD1 | . | TRBJ2-1 | TRBV2 | CASSDRGRNFF | TGTGCCAGCAGCGACAGGGGGCGGAATTTCTTC
TRBD2 | . | TRBJ2-3 | TRBV27 | CASSSNRGAGGSSTDTQYF | TGTGCCAGCAGTTCCAATCGGGGGGCGGGAGGTTCTAGCACAGATACGCAGTATTTT
TRBD1 | . | TRBJ1-3 | TRBV28 | CASSFQGASGNTIYF | TGTGCCAGCAGTTTCCAGGGGGCTTCTGGAAACACCATATATTTT
. | . | TRBJ2-3 | TRBV5-4 | CASSFGGVSTDTQYF | TGTGCCAGCAGCTTCGGCGGCGTCTCTACGGATACGCAGTATTTT
. | . | TRBJ2-1 | TRBV7-9 | CASSLTAGWAGNEQFF | TGTGCCAGCAGCTTAACGGCGGGATGGGCTGGCAATGAGCAGTTCTTC
. | . | TRBJ1-1 | TRBV6-5 | CASSLFRGTEAFF | TGTGCCAGCAGTCTTTTCAGGGGTACTGAAGCTTTCTTT
TRBD1 | . | TRBJ2-7 | TRBV2 | CASSRTGSSYEQYF | TGTGCCAGCAGCCGGACAGGGAGCTCCTACGAGCAGTACTTC
TRBD1 | once | TRBJ1-2 | TRBV5-1 | CASSLGSGGDGYTF | TGCGCCAGCAGCTTGGGTTCAGGGGGCGATGGCTACACCTTC
TRBD2 | . | TRBJ2-7 | TRBV7-9 | CASSLAGGRDYEQYF | TGTGCCAGCAGCTTAGCCGGCGGGAGGGACTACGAGCAGTACTTC
. | . | TRBJ2-3 | TRBV25-1 | CASSEAGFSTDTQYF | TGTGCCAGCAGTGAAGCCGGGTTTAGCACAGATACGCAGTATTTT
. | few | TRBJ2-1 | TRBV28 | CASRLAPYNEQFF | TGTGCCAGCCGTCTAGCACCCTACAATGAGCAGTTCTTC